One and the same sample provided the 21 T cell receptor beta chains below, sequenced in a study of CD8+ T cells in alopecia areata. cDNA reverse transcribed from extracted RNA served as the sequencing template. Here immunoSEQ multiplex PCR was the method, and the copy in TCRdb shows in-frame clones only, minus some. Seen here are some 95,000 clones, 35% to 50% observed once, and the top ten hold about 0.79%. The sequenced material came from CD4+ T cells sorted from blood. The receptor source for this set is a human donor with alopecia areata.

This clone was recorded a few times. The same CDR3 also results from other DNA sequences found in this sample. The chain couples TRBV29-1 to TRBJ1-1; 9 bases are a match to TRBD1. CDR3 length equals 13 residues. Germline values: CDR1 SQVTM, CDR2 ANQGSEA. V trimming: 6 bases; J trimming: 1 base; junction bases outside the gene matches: 3. The CDR3 reads CSVTGQGNTEAFF. DNA of the CDR3: TGCAGCGTGACGGGACAGGGGAACACTGAAGCTTTCTTT.

This clone was found a few times. The chain employs TRBV29-1 and TRBJ2-5, with 7 bases identical to TRBD1. This CDR3 spans 12 amino acids. CDR1 is SQVTM and CDR2 is ANQGSEA in the germline V gene. J was trimmed by 5 bases and V by 7 bases; bases with no gene match: 7. The CDR3 protein is CSGGQFMETQYF. In nucleotides, the CDR3 is TGCAGCGGGGGACAGTTTATGGAGACCCAGTACTTC.

This chain connects TRBV6-5 to TRBJ2-3; D not certain. In germline, CDR1 is MNHEY, CDR2 SVGAGI. Between the trimmed V and J ends, which lost 5 bases and 4 bases, there was a span of 10 bases. CDR3 length equals 13 residues. CDR3 loop: CASSPPIADTQYF. The DNA for the CDR3 is TGTGCCAGCAGTCCCCCGATCGCAGATACGCAGTATTTT.

V is TRBV30 and J is TRBJ2-7; maybe TRBD1 (5 bases). This CDR3 has 14 residues. Germline values: CDR1 GTSNPN, CDR2 SVGIG (reference sequence). The V and J ends lost 4 bases and 2 bases respectively, with 15 bases between them. DNA of the CDR3: TGTGCCTGGAAGGGGCAGGGAACCCCCTACGAGCAGTACTTC. It yields the protein CAWKGQGTPYEQYF.

This sequence joins TRBV7-2 and TRBJ1-1; D is unresolved. The CDR3 has 13 residues. With 2 bases removed from V and 0 bases from J, the gap between germline ends came to 4 bases. The germline V gene has CDR1 SGHTA and CDR2 FQGNSA. Here the CDR3 reads CASSLSVNTEAFF. CDR3 sequence (DNA): TGTGCCAGCAGCTTATCCGTGAACACTGAAGCTTTCTTT.

This chain joins TRBV30 and TRBJ1-5, with 8 bases fitting TRBD1. Trimming cost V 5 bases and J 0 bases; bases outside gene matches: 3. The CDR3 is 14 amino acids. CDR1 GTSNPN and CDR2 SVGIG come from the germline V gene (reference sequence). CDR3 sequence: CAWGTGYSNQPQHF. The CDR3 bases are TGTGCCTGGGGGACAGGCTATAGCAATCAGCCCCAGCATTTT.

This chain uses TRBV4-1 with TRBJ2-1; D not certain. The ends were cut back, 4 bases at V and 7 bases at J, with 8 bases in the middle. The CDR3 is 12 residues long. Germline values: CDR1 MGHRA, CDR2 YSYEKL. The CDR3 DNA is TGCGCCAGCAGCCCCCTCGGTAATGAGCAGTTCTTC. Its translation is CASSPLGNEQFF.

This chain uses TRBV25-1 with TRBJ2-7, with D possibly being TRBD1 (5 bases). Trimming pared 4 bases from V and 3 bases from J, leaving 10 bases between. The germline CDR1 and CDR2 sequences are MGHDK and SYGVNS. The CDR3 runs to 13 residues. CDR3 sequence (DNA): TGTGCCAGCAGTGGCCTGGACATCTACGAGCAGTACTTC. Translation: CASSGLDIYEQYF.

This chain links TRBV7-3 with TRBJ2-5; 10 bases map to TRBD2. After removal of 5 bases from V and 5 bases from J, the junction contained 5 bases not matched to a gene. This CDR3 has 14 residues. Germline assignment: CDR1 SGHTA and CDR2 FQGTGA. The CDR3 reads CASSLGLAEETQYF. The CDR3, as DNA: TGTGCCAGCAGCCTCGGACTAGCGGAGGAGACCCAGTACTTC.

This clone was observed a handful of times. The chain uses TRBV28 and TRBJ2-5; 7 positions match TRBD1. Germline CDR1 and CDR2: MDHEN and SYDVKM. V shed 5 bases, J shed 10 bases, and the junction held 4 bases outside the gene matches. This CDR3 comprises 11 residues. The CDR3 here is CASSQGQSQYF. Here the CDR3 DNA reads TGTGCCAGCAGTCAGGGACAGAGCCAGTACTTC.

The chain links TRBV29-1 to TRBJ2-3; possible D gene TRBD1, 9 bases. The germline V gene has CDR1 SQVTM and CDR2 ANQGSEA. This CDR3 has 14 residues. V lost 8 bases and J 6 bases, leaving 21 bases between the germline ends. The CDR3 loop reads CSSGGGQGGDTQYF. CDR3 sequence (DNA): TGCAGCTCCGGGGGGGGACAGGGAGGCGATACGCAGTATTTT.

This clone has only a few counts. The rearrangement uses TRBV29-1 and TRBJ2-1, with D unresolved. Trimming left V 4 bases short and J 3 bases short, with 7 bases between. Germline V gene lookup returns CDR1 SQVTM and CDR2 ANQGSEA. This CDR3 region has 12 residues. The CDR3 DNA follows: TGCAGCGTTGTTCCAGACTACAATGAGCAGTTCTTC. Translated, it gives CSVVPDYNEQFF.

The V and J genes are TRBV30 and TRBJ2-7; 9 bases agree with TRBD1. The trim removed 2 bases at V and 5 bases at J, leaving 4 bases unmatched. Germline V gene data show CDR1 as GTSNPN and CDR2 as SVGIG (reference sequence). The length of the CDR3 is 13 residues. As DNA, the CDR3 is TGTGCCTGGAGTCCCGGGACAGGGAACGAGCAGTACTTC. This encodes CAWSPGTGNEQYF.

This sequence joins TRBV30 and TRBJ2-3; 11 nucleotides match TRBD1. This CDR3 is built from 16 residues. V gave up 8 bases and J gave up 5 bases; unmatched junction bases: 15. Germline CDR1 reads GTSNPN; CDR2 reads SVGIG (reference sequence). CDR3 sequence: CARVGGTGGFGDTQYF. The CDR3 DNA reads as TGTGCCCGGGTTGGCGGGACAGGGGGGTTTGGAGATACGCAGTATTTT.

The rearrangement links TRBV19 to TRBJ1-2; D is uncertain. Germline CDR1 and CDR2: LNHDA and SQIVND (reference sequence). Trimming stripped 7 bases from V and 8 bases from J, with 11 bases between. CDR3 length: 11 residues. The CDR3, as DNA: TGTGCCAGTAACTGGAACTCGGGCTACACCTTC. This encodes CASNWNSGYTF.

The chain has TRBV29-1 and TRBJ2-7; a possible D gene is TRBD2 (6 bases). The CDR3 covers 14 residues. CDR1 and CDR2 from the germline V gene are SQVTM and ANQGSEA. With 4 bases removed from V and 3 bases from J, the gap between germline ends came to 16 bases. CDR3 amino acids: CSVASREVFYEQYF. CDR3 nucleotide sequence: TGCAGCGTTGCCTCCAGGGAGGTGTTCTACGAGCAGTACTTC.

This clone was recorded a few times. The rearrangement joins TRBV29-1 to TRBJ2-7; D is undetermined. V lost 4 bases and J 2 bases, leaving 9 bases between the germline ends. CDR3 length equals 12 residues. Germline values: CDR1 SQVTM, CDR2 ANQGSEA. The CDR3 here is CSVGTPPYEQYF. CDR3 nucleotide sequence: TGCAGCGTTGGGACGCCTCCCTACGAGCAGTACTTC.

This clone was observed once. This chain connects TRBV5-6 to TRBJ2-3, with D tentatively TRBD2 (6 bases). The CDR3 length is 17 residues. With 0 bases removed from V and 2 bases from J, the gap between germline ends came to 16 bases. Germline CDR1 is SGHDT and CDR2 is YYEEEE. This CDR3 reads CASSLDQAGHLTDTQYF. Written as DNA, the CDR3 is TGTGCCAGCAGCTTGGATCAGGCGGGGCATCTCACAGATACGCAGTATTTT. The full variable domain, completed using reference TRBV5-6 and TRBJ2-3, is DAGVTQSPTHLIKTRGQQVTLRCSPKSGHDTVSWYQQALGQGPQFIFQYYEEEERQRGNFPDRFSGHQFPNYSSELNVNALLLGDSALYLCASSLDQAGHLTDTQYFGPGTRLTVL.

The chain uses TRBV5-6 and TRBJ2-4; tentative D call: TRBD2 (5 bases). The CDR3 covers 18 residues. The germline V and J ends were trimmed by 2 bases and 0 bases, with 18 bases remaining between them. Germline V gives CDR1 SGHDT, CDR2 YYEEEE. The CDR3 spells CASSFGISRSLAKNIQYF. CDR3 nucleotides: TGTGCCAGCAGCTTCGGGATCTCCCGGTCCCTAGCCAAAAACATTCAGTACTTC.

V is TRBV29-1 and J is TRBJ2-7; TRBD2 agrees at 9 bases. CDR1 is SQVTM and CDR2 is ANQGSEA in the germline V gene. CDR3 size: 12 residues. Trimming at V came to 8 bases and at J to 4 bases, leaving 6 bases not matched to a gene. This CDR3 reads CSYSGRGYEQYF. The CDR3 coding sequence is TGCAGCTATAGCGGGAGAGGGTACGAGCAGTACTTC.

V usage is TRBV6-5 and J usage is TRBJ2-6; D call uncertain. The V gene lost 6 bases and the J gene lost 0 bases, with 9 bases spanning the gap. CDR1 MNHEY and CDR2 SVGAGI come from the germline V gene. This CDR3 is 15 amino acids long. The CDR3 DNA reads TGTGCCAGCAGCTCGTCTCACTCTGGGGCCAACGTCCTGACTTTC. Residues: CASSSSHSGANVLTF.